The subject of this entry is one T cell receptor beta chain. What it binds is not known. Its ends do not fully match the called genes, so a read error is possible. Axillary draining lymph nodes of breast cancer patients supplied the node samples. Each CDR3 protein is one row after TCRdb ran MiXCR on the multiplex PCR reads. The sample holds 75,000 to 100,000 distinct CDR3 sequences, approximately 19% seen once. This record belongs to a study of breast tumors, draining lymph nodes, adjacent tissues. Study results and limitations: The lymph node origin of tumor T cells was framed as consistent with a hypothesis, not demonstrated. The data were judged consistent with most tumor T cells coming from lymph node and expanding in tumor.

Germline V gene lookup returns CDR1 SGHAT and CDR2 FQDESV (reference sequence). The CDR3 is 12 residues long. This clonotype originated in a female donor with breast cancer. Some clones in this sample may be carry-over from other donors' samples. The genes are TRBV11-1 and TRBJ2-1; D is possibly TRBD2 (5 bases). The sequenced sample consisted of axillary lymph node tissue. The CDR3 coding sequence is TGTGTCAGCAGCCGACGGGGCAATGAGCAGTTCTTC. Encoded protein: CVSSRRGNEQFF.